The clone carrying this T cell receptor beta chain has only a few counts. The V gene's germline CDR1 is SGHTA and CDR2 FQGNSA. CDR3 length: 14 residues. Trimming took off 1 base at V and 4 bases at J, with 11 bases between the two ends. Construction of the TCR beta libraries employed iRepertoire HTBI primers in conjunction with Arm-PCR of CDR3 regions. One entry per CDR3 protein results from TCRdb running MiXCR on the multiplex PCR reads. The sample lists over 400,000 distinct CDR3 sequences; 12% to 15% were seen once. Sample time point: newly diagnosed GD, antithyroid drugs for less than 3 months. Making the TCR library involved RNA that had been extracted from PBMCs. The data were obtained in a study of regulatory T cells in long-lasting Graves disease. These data are also associated with another study on T cells in Graves' hyperthyroidism and ophthalmopathy.

The genes are TRBV7-2 and TRBJ2-7; tentatively, D is TRBD1 (8 bases). The sequence was collected from a woman aged 50 to 65 with Graves disease. The material sequenced was peripheral blood mononuclear cells (PBMCs), taken at new diagnosis, from a patient treated with antithyroid drugs. The CDR3 spells CASSLEQGGYEQYF. The CDR3 DNA sequence: TGTGCCAGCAGCTTAGAACAGGGGGGGTACGAGCAGTACTTC.